The 10 T cell receptor beta chains given below trace back to one sample, sequenced in a study of blood T cell repertoires in COVID-19. Only in-frame clones appear in the TCRdb table, and some are missing; sequencing was by immunoSEQ multiplex PCR. Seen here are roughly 120,000 clones, roughly 90% observed once, and the top ten hold approximately 2%. The sample consisted of peripheral blood. These receptors were collected from a man aged 50-60 years with COVID-19, enrolled during active disease.

This chain uses TRBV5-1 with TRBJ1-4; D not resolved. Trimming pared 0 bases from V and 8 bases from J, leaving 17 bases between. Germline V gene lookup returns CDR1 SGHRS and CDR2 YFSETQ. This CDR3 contains 16 residues. CDR3 DNA sequence: TGCGCCAGCAGCTTGGCCGGAGCTAGCGGGTTGGAAAAACTGTTTTTT. This translates into CASSLAGASGLEKLFF.

The chain has TRBV4-1 and TRBJ2-5; the D gene is possibly TRBD1 (5 bases). The V gene lost 0 bases and the J gene lost 5 bases, with 10 bases spanning the gap. Germline loops: CDR1 MGHRA, CDR2 YSYEKL. The CDR3 spans 14 residues. The DNA for the CDR3 is TGCGCCAGCAGCCAAGATGGGGCGAAGGAGACCCAGTACTTC. Its translation: CASSQDGAKETQYF.

The rearrangement links TRBV6-5 to TRBJ2-7, with 8 bases identical to TRBD1. V dropped 4 bases and J dropped 9; count of bases not matched to a gene: 2. The germline CDR1 and CDR2 sequences are MNHEY and SVGAGI. This CDR3 spans 11 amino acids. This CDR3 reads CASSSGQGQYF. CDR3 nucleotides: TGTGCCAGCAGTTCCGGACAGGGGCAGTACTTC.

The gene calls are TRBV7-8 and TRBJ2-6; possibly TRBD1 for D (5 bases). V shed 4 bases and J shed 2 bases, with 9 bases lying between them. CDR3 length: 15 residues. The germline CDR1 and CDR2 sequences are SGHVS and FQNEAQ. The CDR3 reads CASSSVTAGANVLTF. Here the CDR3 DNA reads TGTGCCAGCAGCTCAGTGACAGCTGGGGCCAACGTCCTGACTTTC.

This sequence joins TRBV19 and TRBJ1-2; no reliable D call. Germline CDR1 LNHDA, CDR2 SQIVND (reference sequence). The CDR3 is 14 residues long. V gave up 3 bases and J gave up 6 bases, with 14 bases separating them. This chain's CDR3 is CASSIDNPTDGYTF. The CDR3 coding sequence is TGTGCCAGTAGTATCGACAACCCTACGGATGGCTACACCTTC.

The chain carries TRBV5-1 and TRBJ2-5; 12 positions agree with TRBD2. The CDR3 runs 18 residues. The junction had 10 bases not matched to a gene; V was cut back by 2 bases and J by 2 bases. Germline-derived CDR1 and CDR2 are SGHRS and YFSETQ. The CDR3 nucleotides are TGCGCCAGCAGCTTAATGTCGGGACTAGCGGGTCGGCAAGAGACCCAGTACTTC. It codes for CASSLMSGLAGRQETQYF.

The chain uses TRBV10-3 and TRBJ2-6; weak D call: TRBD1 (5 bases). Per germline, CDR1 ENHRY and CDR2 SYGVKD. The CDR3 loop spans 16 amino acids. V was shortened by 3 bases and J by 0 bases, with 9 bases between the two germline ends. This CDR3 reads CAISEDRTSGANVLTF. As DNA, the CDR3 is TGTGCCATCAGTGAAGACAGAACCTCTGGGGCCAACGTCCTGACTTTC.

This sequence joins TRBV7-9 and TRBJ2-5; D unclear. Germline-derived CDR1 and CDR2 are SEHNR and FQNEAQ (reference sequence). V gave up 5 bases and J gave up 0 bases, with 16 bases separating them. The CDR3 spans 16 residues. The CDR3: CASSLGSSEDQETQYF. In nucleotides, the CDR3 is TGTGCCAGCAGCCTAGGGTCCAGCGAAGACCAAGAGACCCAGTACTTC.

The chain links TRBV5-1 to TRBJ2-1, with 10 bases matching TRBD2. V lost 4 bases to trimming and J lost 12 bases; unmatched junction nucleotides: 10. CDR3 length: 14 amino acids. Looked up from germline, CDR1 is SGHRS and CDR2 is YFSETQ. CDR3 coding DNA: TGCGCCAGCAGCCCGGGGACTAGCGAGACTTTGCAGTTCTTC. Amino acids: CASSPGTSETLQFF. The variable domain in full, completed from reference TRBV5-1 and TRBJ2-1, reads KAGVTQTPRYLIKTRGQQVTLSCSPISGHRSVSWYQQTPGQGLQFLFEYFSETQRNKGNFPGRFSGRQFSNSRSEMNVSTLELGDSALYLCASSPGTSETLQFFGPGTRLTVL.

V and J are TRBV10-1 and TRBJ2-7; the match to TRBD1 covers 7 bases. V dropped 7 bases and J dropped 2; count of bases not matched to a gene: 5. The CDR3 covers 13 residues. CDR1 and CDR2 (germline): WNHNN, SYGVQD (reference sequence). CDR3 DNA: TGCGCCAGCAAGAGACAGGGACCCTACGAGCAGTACGTC. Translating gives CASKRQGPYEQYV.